The clone carrying this TCR beta chain was seen ten or more times. Its specificity is unknown. TCRdb used MiXCR to reprocess the reads, holding one entry per CDR3 protein. The sample has about 680,000 distinct CDR3 sequences; 20% to 25% are singletons. The data stem from a study of T cell repertoires in cytomegalovirus infection. Overall study: Public TCR beta signatures were indicative of both CMV infection and a matching HLA type.

Study findings and constraints: Dominant in the ex vivo response were TCR beta clonotypes restricted by HLA-C and specific for CMV. Totalled public TCR beta family frequency picked out people who carried CMV plus the relevant HLA.

The CDR3 covers 15 residues. The germline V gene has CDR1 SGHTA and CDR2 FQGNSA. V gave up 7 bases and J gave up 0 bases, with 14 bases separating them. Sequencing input: CD8+ T cells from PBMCs. The chain is built from TRBV7-2 and TRBJ2-3; the D is unclear. The sequence was collected from a human donor in good health (CMV status not recorded). Some clones in this sample may be carry-over from other donors' samples. CDR3 in amino acids: CASILTFSSTDTQYF. The CDR3, as DNA: TGTGCCAGCATCTTGACTTTTTCCAGCACAGATACGCAGTATTTT.